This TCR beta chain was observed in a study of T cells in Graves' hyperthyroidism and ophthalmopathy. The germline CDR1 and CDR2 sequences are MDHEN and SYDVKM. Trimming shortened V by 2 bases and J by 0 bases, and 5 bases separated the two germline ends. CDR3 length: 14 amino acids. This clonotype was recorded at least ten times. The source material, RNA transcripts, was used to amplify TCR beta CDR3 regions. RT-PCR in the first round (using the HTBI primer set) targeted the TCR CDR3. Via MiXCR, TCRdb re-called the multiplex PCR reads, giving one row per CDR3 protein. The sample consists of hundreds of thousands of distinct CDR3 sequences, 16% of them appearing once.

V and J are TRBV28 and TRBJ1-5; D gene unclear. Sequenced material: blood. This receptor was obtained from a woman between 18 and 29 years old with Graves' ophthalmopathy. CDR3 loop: CASSLVHSNQPQHF. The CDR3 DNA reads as TGTGCCAGCAGTTTAGTGCATAGCAATCAGCCCCAGCATTTT.